Listed below are T cell receptor beta chains from one sample, sequenced in a study of a mutant IDH1 vaccine in newly diagnosed glioma. TCRdb's copy holds only in-frame clones and misses some; the assay was immunoSEQ multiplex PCR. The sample has about 46,000 clones, roughly 80% seen once. This sample comprised PBMCs, obtained from a glioma patient treated with radiotherapy, temozolomide or both. These receptors originate from a woman in her thirties or forties with glioma. Both conserved end residues are part of each CDR3. The order of the fields is V gene, clone size, D gene, J gene, CDR3 protein, CDR3 DNA. The D gene is left open where the match is weak. Not all rows give a size; the values are once, few, many and, for expanded clones, a class.

v_call: TRBV7-9; clone_size: NA; d_call: NA; j_call: TRBJ2-7; cdr3_aa: CASRPPPQGFSYEQYF; cdr3_nt: TGTGCCAGCAGACCCCCCCCTCAGGGATTTTCCTACGAGCAGTACTTC
v_call: TRBV13; clone_size: once; d_call: TRBD1; j_call: TRBJ2-7; cdr3_aa: CASSLTDRGPPYEQYF; cdr3_nt: TGTGCCAGCAGCTTAACGGACAGGGGGCCCCCCTACGAGCAGTACTTC
v_call: TRBV6-1; clone_size: NA; d_call: NA; j_call: TRBJ2-5; cdr3_aa: CASRSLADQETQYF; cdr3_nt: TGTGCCAGCCGCTCTTTAGCGGACCAAGAGACCCAGTACTTC
v_call: TRBV19; clone_size: NA; d_call: TRBD1; j_call: TRBJ1-1; cdr3_aa: CASSIGTGTRTEAFF; cdr3_nt: TGTGCCAGTAGTATTGGGACAGGGACAAGGACTGAAGCTTTCTTT
v_call: TRBV5-6; clone_size: NA; d_call: NA; j_call: TRBJ2-3; cdr3_aa: CASSLAAVGTDTQYF; cdr3_nt: TGTGCCAGCAGCTTGGCGGCAGTCGGCACAGATACGCAGTATTTT
v_call: TRBV2; clone_size: NA; d_call: TRBD1; j_call: TRBJ1-6; cdr3_aa: CASRPGGFYNSPLHF; cdr3_nt: TGTGCCAGCAGACCAGGGGGGTTCTATAATTCACCCCTCCACTTT
v_call: TRBV30; clone_size: few; d_call: NA; j_call: TRBJ1-3; cdr3_aa: CAWSQGITGNTIYF; cdr3_nt: TGTGCCTGGAGTCAGGGTATAACTGGAAACACCATATATTTT
v_call: TRBV10-3; clone_size: NA; d_call: TRBD1; j_call: TRBJ2-7; cdr3_aa: CAISEGADAGGSYEQYF; cdr3_nt: TGTGCCATCAGTGAGGGTGCCGACGCAGGGGGTTCCTACGAGCAGTACTTC
v_call: TRBV2; clone_size: NA; d_call: NA; j_call: TRBJ2-3; cdr3_aa: CASSSLQKDTQYF; cdr3_nt: TGTGCCAGCAGTTCTCTTCAAAAAGATACGCAGTATTTT
v_call: TRBV19; clone_size: NA; d_call: NA; j_call: TRBJ1-2; cdr3_aa: CASSIQGFGYYGYTF; cdr3_nt: TGTGCCAGTAGTATCCAGGGTTTTGGATACTATGGCTACACCTTC
v_call: TRBV14; clone_size: NA; d_call: NA; j_call: TRBJ2-1; cdr3_aa: CASSVLGDEQFF; cdr3_nt: TGTGCCAGCAGCGTACTAGGGGATGAGCAGTTCTTC
v_call: TRBV6-5; clone_size: NA; d_call: NA; j_call: TRBJ2-3; cdr3_aa: CASSYDLLRTDTQYF; cdr3_nt: TGTGCCAGCAGTTACGACCTTCTCCGCACAGATACGCAGTATTTT
v_call: TRBV18; clone_size: NA; d_call: TRBD2; j_call: TRBJ2-2; cdr3_aa: CASSPLGGGNTGELFF; cdr3_nt: TGTGCCAGCTCACCCCTCGGCGGGGGTAACACCGGGGAGCTGTTTTTT
v_call: TRBV5-1; clone_size: NA; d_call: TRBD2; j_call: TRBJ2-3; cdr3_aa: CASSSAVGSGGNTQYF; cdr3_nt: TGCGCCAGCAGCTCCGCGGTGGGTAGCGGGGGAAATACGCAGTATTTT
v_call: TRBV10-3; clone_size: NA; d_call: NA; j_call: TRBJ1-1; cdr3_aa: CAISEEGGRPNTEAFF; cdr3_nt: TGTGCCATCAGTGAGGAAGGTGGGCGGCCGAACACTGAAGCTTTCTTT
v_call: TRBV5-1; clone_size: few; d_call: TRBD1; j_call: TRBJ1-4; cdr3_aa: CASSSDRVGEKLFF; cdr3_nt: TGCGCCAGCAGCTCGGACAGGGTGGGGGAAAAACTGTTTTTT
v_call: TRBV10-1; clone_size: NA; d_call: NA; j_call: TRBJ1-1; cdr3_aa: CASSPGPWDTEAFF; cdr3_nt: TGCGCCAGCAGTCCCGGCCCCTGGGACACTGAAGCTTTCTTT
v_call: TRBV7-9; clone_size: NA; d_call: TRBD2; j_call: TRBJ2-5; cdr3_aa: CASSRTSGETQYF; cdr3_nt: TGTGCCAGCAGCCGGACTAGCGGGGAGACCCAGTACTTC
v_call: TRBV14; clone_size: NA; d_call: NA; j_call: TRBJ1-1; cdr3_aa: CASSPIFTEAFF; cdr3_nt: TGTGCCAGCAGCCCTATTTTCACTGAAGCTTTCTTT
v_call: TRBV5-8; clone_size: NA; d_call: NA; j_call: TRBJ2-7; cdr3_aa: CATSHEQYF; cdr3_nt: TGTGCCACCAGCCACGAGCAGTACTTC
v_call: TRBV18; clone_size: NA; d_call: NA; j_call: TRBJ1-6; cdr3_aa: CASSPTESSYNSPLHF; cdr3_nt: TGTGCCAGCTCTCCAACGGAGAGCTCCTATAATTCACCCCTCCACTTT
v_call: TRBV11-2; clone_size: NA; d_call: TRBD2; j_call: TRBJ2-5; cdr3_aa: CASSLLSSGGARETQYF; cdr3_nt: TGTGCCAGCAGCCTCCTCTCAAGCGGGGGGGCCCGGGAGACCCAGTACTTC
v_call: TRBV18; clone_size: once; d_call: NA; j_call: TRBJ1-2; cdr3_aa: CASSPPGRVLNYGYTF; cdr3_nt: TGTGCCAGCTCACCACCGGGACGAGTCCTGAACTATGGCTACACCTTC
v_call: TRBV10-1; clone_size: once; d_call: NA; j_call: TRBJ1-2; cdr3_aa: CASSPGTREGYTF; cdr3_nt: TGCGCCAGCAGTCCCGGGACCAGGGAAGGCTACACCTTC